Detailed here is one T cell receptor (beta chain). This specimen comes from a study of monozygotic twins with inflammatory bowel disease. This CDR3 comprises 13 residues. The germline V gene has CDR1 SGHTA and CDR2 FQGTGA. Researchers put TCRalpha and TCRbeta cDNA through two nested PCRs lasting about 17 and 10 cycles. TCRdb reworked the 5' RACE reads into one entry per CDR3 protein, no DNA. The sample yields around 140,000 distinct CDR3 sequences, of which the top ten take up 1% to 1.5%. Total RNA isolation used whole blood (no T cell sorting was performed). The chain carries TRBV7-3 and TRBJ2-5. Source material: blood. The TCR originated in a human donor with ulcerative colitis or Crohn's disease, or a healthy co-twin of an affected twin (not recorded which). This CDR3 is CASSLDGQETQYF. Based on the CDR3 plus reference TRBV7-3 and TRBJ2-5, the full variable domain is GAGVSQTPSNKVTEKGKYVELRCDPISGHTALYWYRQSLGQGPEFLIYFQGTGAADDSGLPNDRFFAVRPEGSVSTLKIQRTERGDSAVYLCASSLDGQETQYFGPGTRLLVL.